This record covers a single T cell receptor (beta chain). This clonotype showed up just once. What this receptor recognizes is not known. One junction end disagrees with the germline gene, perhaps due to a read error. From cysteine to phenylalanine, the CDR3 is 11 amino acids long. Only the CDR3 DNA stays, 33 bases, in frame from base 1. The germline V gene (reference sequence) gives CDR1 as DFQATT and CDR2 as SNEGSKA. This entry is derived from a study of identical twins (dated by TCRdb to 2016 to 2017). Broadly, across the study: To test whether fetal clonotypes persist, the study used deep sequencing on TCR alpha and beta repertoires from monozygotic twins, unrelated adults of various ages, and cord blood. Replicate twin experiments were performed at different times using different library preparation protocols to rule out contamination.

Study-wide conclusions, independent of this receptor: Out-of-frame TCR alpha sequences shared between twins showed an excess of low generation-probability sequences compared with coincidental sharing between unrelated individuals. Zero-insertion analyses could be partly confounded by invariant T cells such as MAIT and iNKT, though diverse VJ usage argued against such confounding for most clonotypes. Fewer insertions were carried by abundant cord blood beta clonotypes, a similar but weaker trend appeared in young adult naive repertoires, and no such trend appeared in memory repertoires. Conclusions relied on cross-sectional statistical analysis, since the same donors could not be followed over many years. In monozygotic twins, recombination models systematically underestimated out-of-frame TCR alpha sharing, but the models matched the sharing seen between unrelated individuals. A weaker excess of twin sharing was found in beta out-of-frame sequences because the signal-to-noise ratio was lowered by fewer shared sequences.

Library construction relied on 5' RACE. The instrument given in TCRdb is Illumina HiSeq 2000. Template switching introduced a universal primer binding site; the final cDNA contained a unique molecular identifier, enabling accurate counting of TCR cDNA molecules. First-strand cDNA for TCR alpha and beta chains was synthesized from specific primers in the conserved constant-segment region. To control for contamination, every cDNA library was double barcoded, receiving both a SMART-Mk sample barcode and Illumina barcodes. Two successive PCR steps introduced TruSeq adapter sequences along with Illumina sample barcodes. TCR alpha and beta cDNA libraries were sequenced on the Illumina HiSeq platform with custom primers. Per the original workflow: MiGEC was used to process raw reads and extract unique molecular identifiers, and MiXCR was used to find CDR3 positions. For each individual, recombination models were inferred using an EM algorithm with the repgenHMM and IGoR tools. The analysis of shared clonotypes was done with the tcR package in R, with sharing normalized by the product of cloneset sizes. To study raw recombination free of thymic and clonal selection effects, out-of-frame nonproductive sequences were analyzed. The public reads were run again by TCRdb, first through fastp at Q25 and then through MiXCR, and only productive beta chains were kept. Records with the same CDR3 protein are collapsed into one entry carrying the most frequent genes and DNA. TCRdb, rather than the study authors, made the V and J calls. Recorded for this sample are more than 1.5 million distinct CDR3 sequences; under 35% of them occurred a single time. Around 0.25% of the sample goes to the ten largest clones.

All donors were healthy Caucasians. The sequencing sample was made of cord blood. The chain is encoded by TRBV20-1 joined to TRBJ2-1; the D region possibly corresponds to TRBD2 (5 bases align). The source of this sequence is a newborn girl in good health. CDR3 protein: CSEDSHNEQFF. At the DNA level, the sequence is TGCAGTGAGGACTCCCACAATGAGCAGTTCTTC.